The 6 T cell receptor beta chains below come from one sample, sequenced in a study of identical twins. TCRdb passed the 5' RACE reads through MiXCR, listing each CDR3 protein once. The repertoire holds approximately 470,000 distinct CDR3 sequences, with 14% as singletons. These data are also associated with another study on yellow fever vaccine responses in identical twins.

The sample was CD4+ T cells sorted from blood. The receptors originated from a young woman in good health.

This clonotype was seen a few times. The chain employs TRBV7-2 and TRBJ2-3, with D possibly matching TRBD2 (6 bases). V was pared by 3 bases and J by 0 bases, with 10 bases between. This CDR3 is 15 amino acids long. CDR1 is SGHTA and CDR2 is FQGNSA in the germline V gene. The CDR3: CASSFDSGSTDTQYF. CDR3 nucleotide sequence: TGTGCCAGCAGCTTTGATAGCGGCAGCACAGATACGCAGTATTTT.

This clonotype has only a few counts. The V call is TRBV5-1, the J call TRBJ2-3; D is undetermined. The CDR3 is made up of 14 amino acids. Germline V gives CDR1 SGHRS, CDR2 YFSETQ. V was pared by 4 bases and J by 0 bases, with 9 bases between. CDR3 sequence reads: CASSPAYSTDTQYF. CDR3 DNA sequence: TGCGCCAGCAGCCCCGCTTACAGCACAGATACGCAGTATTTT.

This chain joins TRBV6-5 and TRBJ2-2; no reliable D call. V lost 0 bases and J 5 bases, leaving 10 bases between the germline ends. The CDR3 extends over 15 amino acids. CDR1 and CDR2 (germline): MNHEY, SVGAGI. The CDR3, as DNA: TGTGCCAGCAGTTACTCGAGATTAGGAACCGGGGAGCTGTTTTTT. It translates to CASSYSRLGTGELFF.

The table lists this clonotype with a few counts. V gene TRBV20-1 combines with J gene TRBJ2-7; the match to TRBD2 covers 12 bases. This CDR3 contains 17 residues. V dropped 6 bases and J dropped 0; count of bases not matched to a gene: 12. The germline V gene has CDR1 DFQATT and CDR2 SNEGSKA (reference sequence). CDR3 sequence reads: CSAKKTGTSGSSYEQYF. As DNA, the CDR3 is TGCAGTGCAAAAAAGACCGGGACTAGCGGGTCCTCCTACGAGCAGTACTTC.

This clonotype was observed a handful of times. This chain joins TRBV4-2 and TRBJ2-1; weak D call: TRBD2 (5 bases). Germline assignment: CDR1 LGHNA and CDR2 YNFKEQ. The CDR3 is 16 residues long. Trimming stripped 1 base from V and 2 bases from J, with 12 bases between. In DNA form, the CDR3 reads TGTGCCAGCAGCCAAGGAGCAGCGGAAACCTACAATGAGCAGTTCTTC. Translated, it gives CASSQGAAETYNEQFF.

The rearrangement links TRBV7-2 to TRBJ2-7, with 12 bases lining up with TRBD2. The CDR3 consists of 16 residues. Germline assignment: CDR1 SGHTA and CDR2 FQGNSA. V gave up 5 bases and J gave up 4 bases; unmatched junction bases: 9. CDR3 loop: CASSLGTSGFGYEQYF. CDR3 DNA: TGTGCCAGCAGCCTTGGGACTAGCGGGTTCGGGTACGAGCAGTACTTC.